Described below is a single TCR beta chain sequence and its context. These data originate in a study of blood T cell repertoires in COVID-19. Study-wide background: The United States, Italy and Spain provided the acute and convalescent COVID-19 samples. Sample material is recorded as cDNA or gDNA derived from T cells, B-cell-depleted T cells, or PBMCs.

The CDR3 covers 15 residues. CDR1 is MDHEN, CDR2 SYDVKM, per germline. V was pared by 3 bases and J by 6 bases, with 7 bases of the junction left unmatched. Methods used by the authors: The assay estimated nucleated cells by amplifying reference gene primers. Generated by immunoSEQ multiplex PCR, the TCRdb table keeps only in-frame clones and is missing some. V and J calls and clone size follow that table, whereas D and trimming were derived from the DNA. The sample records about 140,000 clones, over 80% being singletons. Sequencing was performed on peripheral blood. The sequence was collected from a man between 60 and 75 years old with active or convalescent COVID-19. The V call is TRBV28, the J call TRBJ2-3; TRBD1 agrees at 9 bases. The CDR3 loop is CASSFTGGSRDTQYF. The DNA for the CDR3 is TGTGCCAGCAGTTTTACAGGGGGCTCGAGGGATACGCAGTATTTT. The entire variable domain, with the rest obtained from reference TRBV28 and TRBJ2-3, is as follows: DVKVTQSSRYLVKRTGEKVFLECVQDMDHENMFWYRQDPGLGLRLIYFSYDVKMKEKGDIPEGYSVSREKKERFSLILESASTNQTSMYLCASSFTGGSRDTQYFGPGTRLTVL.